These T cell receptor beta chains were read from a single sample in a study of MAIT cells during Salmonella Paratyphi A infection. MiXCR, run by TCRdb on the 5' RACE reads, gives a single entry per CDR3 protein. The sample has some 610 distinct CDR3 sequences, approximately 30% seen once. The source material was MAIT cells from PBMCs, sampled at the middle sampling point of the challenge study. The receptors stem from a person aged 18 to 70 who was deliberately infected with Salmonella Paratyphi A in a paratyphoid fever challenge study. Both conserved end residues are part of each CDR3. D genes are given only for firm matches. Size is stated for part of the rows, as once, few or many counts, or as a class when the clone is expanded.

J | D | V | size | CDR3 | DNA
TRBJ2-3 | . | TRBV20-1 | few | CSAEGLGDTQYF | TGCAGTGCCGAAGGACTTGGGGATACGCAGTATTTT
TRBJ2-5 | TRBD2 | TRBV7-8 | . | CASSLRAGGYETQYF | TGTGCCAGCAGCTTGAGGGCGGGAGGTTATGAGACCCAGTACTTC
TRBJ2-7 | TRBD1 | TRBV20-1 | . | CSASTLGDSSYEQYF | TGCAGTGCTAGTACTCTTGGGGACAGCTCCTACGAGCAGTACTTC
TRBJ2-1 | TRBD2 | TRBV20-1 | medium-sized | CSAIWTSSYNEQFF | TGCAGTGCTATTTGGACTAGCTCCTACAATGAGCAGTTCTTC
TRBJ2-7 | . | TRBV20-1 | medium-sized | CSASPAVKREPYEQYF | TGCAGTGCTAGCCCTGCGGTTAAACGGGAACCCTACGAGCAGTACTTC
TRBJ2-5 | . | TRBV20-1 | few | CSVRTSALESETQYF | TGCAGTGTGAGAACCAGCGCTCTCGAGTCGGAGACCCAGTACTTC
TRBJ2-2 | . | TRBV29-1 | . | CSVMDSTNTGELFF | TGCAGCGTTATGGATAGTACGAACACCGGGGAGCTGTTTTTT
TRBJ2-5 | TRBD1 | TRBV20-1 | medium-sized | CSARTGGARETQYF | TGCAGTGCCAGAACAGGGGGCGCGCGGGAGACCCAGTACTTC
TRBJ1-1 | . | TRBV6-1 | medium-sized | CASSEGVGVETEAFF | TGTGCCAGCAGTGAAGGGGTCGGGGTTGAAACTGAAGCTTTCTTT
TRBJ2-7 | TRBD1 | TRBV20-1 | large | CSARDGDRGEQYF | TGCAGTGCTAGAGATGGGGACAGGGGCGAGCAGTACTTC
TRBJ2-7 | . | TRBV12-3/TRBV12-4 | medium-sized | CASSLGGFYEQYF | TGTGCCAGCAGTTTAGGGGGCTTCTACGAGCAGTACTTC
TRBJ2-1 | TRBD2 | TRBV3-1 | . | CASSHGGLGRANEQFF | TGTGCCAGCAGCCACGGAGGACTAGGAAGGGCGAATGAGCAGTTCTTC
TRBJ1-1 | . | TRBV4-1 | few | CASSPHRTLNTEAFF | TGCGCCAGCAGCCCCCATAGGACGTTGAACACTGAAGCTTTCTTT
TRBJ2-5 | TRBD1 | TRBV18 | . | CASSLRDRDGETQYF | TGTGCCAGCTCACTCCGGGACAGGGATGGGGAGACCCAGTACTTC
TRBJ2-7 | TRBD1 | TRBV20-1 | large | CSARDGTGSPYEQYF | TGCAGTGCTAGAGATGGGACAGGGAGCCCCTACGAGCAGTACTTC
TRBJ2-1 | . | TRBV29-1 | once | CSVGNRGDYNEQFF | TGCAGCGTTGGTAATAGAGGAGACTACAATGAGCAGTTCTTC
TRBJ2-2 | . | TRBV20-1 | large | CSARAWTSGREAPGSCFF | .
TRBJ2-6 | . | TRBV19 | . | CASSIPDSGANVLTF | TGTGCCAGTAGTATACCCGACTCTGGGGCCAACGTCCTGACTTTC
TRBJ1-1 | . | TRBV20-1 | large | CSAREKDTEAFF | TGCAGTGCTAGAGAGAAGGACACTGAAGCTTTCTTT
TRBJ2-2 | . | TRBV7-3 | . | CASSFYICSARDQGGGDTGELFF | .
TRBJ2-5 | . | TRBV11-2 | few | CASSLGDRGTETQYF | TGTGCCAGCAGCTTGGGGGACCGGGGGACAGAGACCCAGTACTTC
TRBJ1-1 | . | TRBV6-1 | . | CASSAREGGDTEAFF | TGTGCCAGCAGTGCTAGAGAAGGAGGAGACACTGAAGCTTTCTTT
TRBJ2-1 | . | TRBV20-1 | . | CSARVRDMNEQFF | TGCAGTGCTAGGGTCAGGGATATGAATGAGCAGTTCTTC
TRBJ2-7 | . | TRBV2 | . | CASSERDSKYYEQYF | TGTGCCAGCAGTGAGCGGGACAGCAAATACTACGAGCAGTACTTC
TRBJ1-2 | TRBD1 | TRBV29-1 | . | CSVETQGAYGYTF | TGCAGCGTTGAAACGCAGGGGGCCTATGGCTACACCTTC
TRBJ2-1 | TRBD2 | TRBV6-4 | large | CASSAQPGLASPPEQFF | TGTGCCAGCAGTGCCCAGCCGGGACTAGCGTCCCCCCCTGAGCAGTTCTTC
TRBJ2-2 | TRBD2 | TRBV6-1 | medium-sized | CASSEVAGGPRELFF | TGTGCCAGCAGTGAAGTAGCGGGAGGGCCCCGGGAGCTGTTTTTT
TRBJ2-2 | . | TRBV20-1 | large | CSARDQGGGDTGELFF | TGCAGTGCTAGAGATCAGGGAGGCGGAGACACCGGGGAGCTGTTTTTT
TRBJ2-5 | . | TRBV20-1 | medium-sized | CSARGGSDSRETQYF | TGCAGTGCTAGAGGGGGTTCGGACTCACGTGAGACCCAGTACTTC
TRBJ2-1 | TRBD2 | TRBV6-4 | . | CASSGASGSYNEQFF | TGTGCCAGCAGTGGTGCGAGCGGGAGTTACAATGAGCAGTTCTTC
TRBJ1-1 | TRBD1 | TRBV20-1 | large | CSARGQGDTEAFF | TGCAGTGCTAGAGGACAGGGGGACACTGAAGCTTTCTTT
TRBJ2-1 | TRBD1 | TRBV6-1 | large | CASSEVQGAGNEQFF | TGTGCCAGCAGTGAAGTACAGGGGGCGGGCAATGAGCAGTTCTTC
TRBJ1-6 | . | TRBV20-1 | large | CSARDGTGSSPLHF | TGCAGTGCTAGAGATGGGACTGGGAGTTCACCCCTCCACTTT
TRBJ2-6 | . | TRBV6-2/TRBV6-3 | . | CASSWTSGANVLTF | TGTGCCAGCAGTTGGACCTCTGGGGCCAACGTCCTGACTTTC
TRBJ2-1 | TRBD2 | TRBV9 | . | CASSFIAGDNEQFF | TGTGCCAGCAGCTTCATAGCGGGAGACAATGAGCAGTTCTTC
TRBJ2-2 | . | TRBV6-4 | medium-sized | CASSDSTTGELFF | TGTGCCAGCAGTGACTCGACCACCGGGGAGCTGTTTTTT
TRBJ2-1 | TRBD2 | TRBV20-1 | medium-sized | CSAKEGTTDNNEQFF | TGCAGTGCGAAAGAGGGGACTACCGATAACAATGAGCAGTTCTTC
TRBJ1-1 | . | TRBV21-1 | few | CASSKGGQGNTEAFF | TGTGCCAGCAGCAAAGGGGGACAGGGGAACACTGAAGCTTTCTTT
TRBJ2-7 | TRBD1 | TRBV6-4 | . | CARDPETGDNYEQYF | TGTGCTAGAGATCCAGAGACAGGGGATAACTACGAGCAGTACTTC
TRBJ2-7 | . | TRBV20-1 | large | CSARVRDYEQYF | TGCAGTGCTAGGGTCAGGGATTACGAGCAGTACTTC
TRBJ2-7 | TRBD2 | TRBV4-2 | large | CASSQEETSASYEQYF | TGTGCCAGCAGCCAAGAAGAGACTAGCGCCTCCTACGAGCAGTACTTC
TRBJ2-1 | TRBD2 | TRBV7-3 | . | CASSLGLAGVAEQFF | TGTGCCAGCAGCTTAGGTCTAGCGGGAGTTGCTGAGCAGTTCTTC
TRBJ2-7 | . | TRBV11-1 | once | CASSASSYEQYF | TGTGCCAGCAGTGCCTCCTCCTACGAGCAGTACTTC
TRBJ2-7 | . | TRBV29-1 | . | CSVVSDSLEQYF | TGCAGCGTTGTAAGTGACTCTCTCGAGCAGTACTTC
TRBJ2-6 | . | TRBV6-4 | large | CASSDSTGANVLTF | TGTGCCAGCAGTGACTCGACTGGGGCCAACGTCCTGACTTTC
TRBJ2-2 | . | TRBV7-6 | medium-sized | CASSLRTGELFF | TGTGCCAGCAGCTTAAGGACCGGGGAGCTGTTTTTT
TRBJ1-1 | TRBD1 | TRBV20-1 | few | CSAPRGTEAFF | TGCAGTGCTCCCAGGGGGACTGAAGCTTTCTTT
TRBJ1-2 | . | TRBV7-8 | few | CASSLYGPGPKYSGIDGYTF | TGTGCCAGCAGCTTGTATGGCCCCGGACCAAAGTATTCAGGGATCGATGGCTACACCTTC
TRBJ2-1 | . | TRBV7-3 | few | CASSLGQGNNEQFF | TGTGCCAGCAGCTTAGGGCAGGGGAACAATGAGCAGTTCTTC
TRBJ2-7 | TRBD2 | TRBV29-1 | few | CSVGTGLASYEQYF | TGCAGCGTTGGAACGGGACTAGCGTCCTACGAGCAGTACTTC
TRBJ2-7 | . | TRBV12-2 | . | CARLAEGTYEQYF | TGTGCCCGATTGGCGGAGGGTACCTACGAGCAGTACTTC
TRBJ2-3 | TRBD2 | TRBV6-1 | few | CASSEGAGDTDTQYF | TGTGCCAGCAGTGAAGGAGCGGGAGACACAGATACGCAGTATTTT
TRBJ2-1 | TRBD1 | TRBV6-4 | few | CASSEGARGEQFF | TGTGCCAGCAGCGAGGGGGCCCGAGGTGAGCAGTTCTTC
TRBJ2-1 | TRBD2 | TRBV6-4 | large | CASSDGTSNEQFF | TGTGCCAGCAGTGACGGGACTAGCAATGAGCAGTTCTTC
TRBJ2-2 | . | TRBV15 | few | CATSPANTGELFF | TGTGCCACCAGCCCAGCGAACACCGGGGAGCTGTTTTTT